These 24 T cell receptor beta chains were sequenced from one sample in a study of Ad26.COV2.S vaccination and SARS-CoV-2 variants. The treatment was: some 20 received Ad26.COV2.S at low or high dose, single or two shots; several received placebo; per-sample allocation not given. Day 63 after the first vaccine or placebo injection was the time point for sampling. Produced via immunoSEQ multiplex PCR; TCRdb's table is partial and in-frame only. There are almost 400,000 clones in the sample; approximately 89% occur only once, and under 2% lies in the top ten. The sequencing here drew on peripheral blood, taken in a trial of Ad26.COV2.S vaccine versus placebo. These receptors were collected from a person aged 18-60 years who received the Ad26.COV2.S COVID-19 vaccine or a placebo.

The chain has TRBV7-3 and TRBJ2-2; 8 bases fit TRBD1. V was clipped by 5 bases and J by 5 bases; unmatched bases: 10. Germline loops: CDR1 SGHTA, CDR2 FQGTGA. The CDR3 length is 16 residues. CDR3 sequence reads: CASSGRGQGGTGELFF. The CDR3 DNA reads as TGTGCCAGCAGCGGACGAGGACAGGGCGGGACCGGGGAGCTGTTTTTT. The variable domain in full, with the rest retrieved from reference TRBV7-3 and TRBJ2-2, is GAGVSQTPSNKVTEKGKYVELRCDPISGHTALYWYRQSLGQGPEFLIYFQGTGAADDSGLPNDRFFAVRPEGSVSTLKIQRTERGDSAVYLCASSGRGQGGTGELFFGEGSRLTVL.

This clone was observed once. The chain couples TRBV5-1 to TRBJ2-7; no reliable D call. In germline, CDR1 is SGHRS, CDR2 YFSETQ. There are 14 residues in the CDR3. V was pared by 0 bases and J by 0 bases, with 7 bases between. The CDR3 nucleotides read TGCGCCAGCAGCTTGGTCCCAGCCTCCTACGAGCAGTACTTC. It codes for CASSLVPASYEQYF.

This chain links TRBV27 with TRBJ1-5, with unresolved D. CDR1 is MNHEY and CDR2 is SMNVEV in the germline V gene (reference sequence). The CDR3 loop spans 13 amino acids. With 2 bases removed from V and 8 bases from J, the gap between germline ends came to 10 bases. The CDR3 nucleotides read TGTGCCAGCAGTTTAGCGGTACGTAAGCCCCAGCATTTT. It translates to CASSLAVRKPQHF.

CDR3 sequence reads: CASSPGSSGYTGELFF. CDR3 DNA: TGTGCCAGCAGCCCCGGCTCTAGCGGATACACCGGGGAGCTGTTTTTT. The chain recombines TRBV9 with TRBJ2-2, with 7 bases matching TRBD2. The CDR3 is made up of 16 amino acids. Germline loops: CDR1 SGDLS, CDR2 YYNGEE. V lost 4 bases, J lost 3 bases, and 9 bases stayed unmatched.

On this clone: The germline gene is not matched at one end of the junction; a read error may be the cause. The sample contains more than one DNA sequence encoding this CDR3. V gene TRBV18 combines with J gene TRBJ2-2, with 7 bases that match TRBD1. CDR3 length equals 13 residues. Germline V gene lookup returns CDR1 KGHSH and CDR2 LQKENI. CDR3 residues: CASSPQGTGELFF. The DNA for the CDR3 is TGTGCCAGCTCCCCACAGGGGACCGGGGAGCTGTTTTTT.

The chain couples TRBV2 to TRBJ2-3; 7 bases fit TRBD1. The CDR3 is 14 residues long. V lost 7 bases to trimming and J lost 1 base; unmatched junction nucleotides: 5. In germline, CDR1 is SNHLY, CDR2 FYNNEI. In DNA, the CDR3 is TGTGCCAGCAATCCAACAGGGGGCACAGATACGCAGTATTTT. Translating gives CASNPTGGTDTQYF. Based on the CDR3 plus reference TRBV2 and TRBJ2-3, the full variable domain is EPEVTQTPSHQVTQMGQEVILRCVPISNHLYFYWYRQILGQKVEFLVSFYNNEISEKSEIFDDQFSVERPDGSNFTLKIRSTKLEDSAMYFCASNPTGGTDTQYFGPGTRLTVL.

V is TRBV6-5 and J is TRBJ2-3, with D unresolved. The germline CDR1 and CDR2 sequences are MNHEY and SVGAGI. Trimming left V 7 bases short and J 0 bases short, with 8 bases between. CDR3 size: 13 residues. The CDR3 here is CASIADSTDTQYF. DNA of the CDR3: TGTGCCAGCATCGCGGATAGCACAGATACGCAGTATTTT.

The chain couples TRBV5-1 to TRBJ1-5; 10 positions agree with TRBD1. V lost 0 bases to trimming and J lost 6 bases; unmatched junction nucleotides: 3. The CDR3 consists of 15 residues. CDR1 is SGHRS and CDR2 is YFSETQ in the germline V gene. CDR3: CASSLGTGGIQPQHF. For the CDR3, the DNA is TGCGCCAGCAGCTTGGGGACAGGGGGAATTCAGCCCCAGCATTTT.

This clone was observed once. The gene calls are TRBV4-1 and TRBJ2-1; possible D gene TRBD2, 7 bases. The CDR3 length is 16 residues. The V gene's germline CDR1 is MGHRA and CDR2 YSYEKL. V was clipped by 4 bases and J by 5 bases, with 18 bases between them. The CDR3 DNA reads TGCGCCAGCAGCCTTGGGGGGGCGGGAGTCGACAATGAGCAGTTCTTC. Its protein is CASSLGGAGVDNEQFF.

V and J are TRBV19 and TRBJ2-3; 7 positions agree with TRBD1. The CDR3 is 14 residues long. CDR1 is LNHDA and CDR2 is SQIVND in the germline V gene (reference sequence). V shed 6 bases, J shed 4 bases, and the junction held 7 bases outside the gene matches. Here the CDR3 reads CASRTGPGADTQYF. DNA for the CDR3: TGTGCCAGTAGGACAGGGCCGGGCGCAGATACGCAGTATTTT.

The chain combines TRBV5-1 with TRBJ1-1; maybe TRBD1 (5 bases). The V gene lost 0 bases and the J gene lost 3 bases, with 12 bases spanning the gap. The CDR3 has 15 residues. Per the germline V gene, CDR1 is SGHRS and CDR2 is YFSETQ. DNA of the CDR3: TGCGCCAGCAGCTTGGGGGGGACCCTGGACACTGAAGCTTTCTTT. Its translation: CASSLGGTLDTEAFF. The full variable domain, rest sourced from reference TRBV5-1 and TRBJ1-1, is KAGVTQTPRYLIKTRGQQVTLSCSPISGHRSVSWYQQTPGQGLQFLFEYFSETQRNKGNFPGRFSGRQFSNSRSEMNVSTLELGDSALYLCASSLGGTLDTEAFFGQGTRLTVV.

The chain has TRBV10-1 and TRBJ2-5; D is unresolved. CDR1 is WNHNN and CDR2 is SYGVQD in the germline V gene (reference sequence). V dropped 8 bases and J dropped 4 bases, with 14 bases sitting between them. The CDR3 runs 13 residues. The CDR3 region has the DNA TGCGCCAGCGGGGAAGGGAATGGAGAGACCCAGTACTTC. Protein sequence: CASGEGNGETQYF.

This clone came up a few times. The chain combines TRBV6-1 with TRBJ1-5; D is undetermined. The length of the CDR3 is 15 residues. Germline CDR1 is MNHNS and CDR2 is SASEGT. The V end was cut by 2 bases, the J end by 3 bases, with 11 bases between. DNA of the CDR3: TGTGCCAGCAGTGAAAGTATCAGCCTCAATCAGCCCCAGCATTTT. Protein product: CASSESISLNQPQHF.

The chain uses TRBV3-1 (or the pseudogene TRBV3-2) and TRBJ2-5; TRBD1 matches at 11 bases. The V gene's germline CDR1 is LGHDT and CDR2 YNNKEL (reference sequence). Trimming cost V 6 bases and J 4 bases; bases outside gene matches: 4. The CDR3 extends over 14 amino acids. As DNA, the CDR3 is TGTGCCAGCAGGCGGACAGGGGGCGGAGAGACCCAGTACTTC. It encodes CASRRTGGGETQYF.

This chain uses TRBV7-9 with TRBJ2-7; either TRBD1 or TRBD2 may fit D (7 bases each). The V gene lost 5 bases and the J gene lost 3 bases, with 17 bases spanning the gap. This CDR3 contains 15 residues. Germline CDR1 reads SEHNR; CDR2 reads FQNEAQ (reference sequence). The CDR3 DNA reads TGTGCCAGCAGCCCCAGGGGGGGGCTAAACTACGAGCAGTACTTC. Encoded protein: CASSPRGGLNYEQYF.

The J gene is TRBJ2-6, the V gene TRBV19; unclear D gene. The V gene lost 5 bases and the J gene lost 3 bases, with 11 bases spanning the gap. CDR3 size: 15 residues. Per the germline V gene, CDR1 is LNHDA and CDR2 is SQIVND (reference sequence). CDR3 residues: CASSAPSVGANVLTF. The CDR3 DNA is TGTGCCAGTAGTGCCCCTAGTGTTGGGGCCAACGTCCTGACTTTC.

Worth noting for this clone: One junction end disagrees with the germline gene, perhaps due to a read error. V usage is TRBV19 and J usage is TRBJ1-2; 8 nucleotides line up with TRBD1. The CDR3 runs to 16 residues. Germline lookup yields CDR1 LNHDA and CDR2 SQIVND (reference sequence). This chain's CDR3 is CASSPRGTGRNSGYTF. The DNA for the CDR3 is TGTGCCAGTAGTCCTCGAGGGACAGGAAGGAACTCTGGCTACACCTTC.

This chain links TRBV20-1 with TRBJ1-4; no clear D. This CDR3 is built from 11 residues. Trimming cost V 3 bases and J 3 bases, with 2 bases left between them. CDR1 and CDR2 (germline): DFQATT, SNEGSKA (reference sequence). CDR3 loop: CSARANEKLFF. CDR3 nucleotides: TGCAGTGCTAGGGCTAATGAAAAACTGTTTTTT.

CDR3 nucleotides: TGCGCCAGCAGTCCGGACTCCAGCACAGATACGCAGTATTTT. Translation gives CASSPDSSTDTQYF. V usage is TRBV4-1 and J usage is TRBJ2-3; maybe TRBD2 (5 bases). The germline CDR1 and CDR2 sequences are MGHRA and YSYEKL. Trimming removed 6 bases at V and 0 bases at J, with 10 bases between. The CDR3 runs 14 residues.

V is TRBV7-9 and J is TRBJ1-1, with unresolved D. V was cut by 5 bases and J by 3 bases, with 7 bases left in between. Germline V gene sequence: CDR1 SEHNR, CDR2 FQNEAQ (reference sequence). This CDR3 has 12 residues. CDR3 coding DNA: TGTGCCAGCAGCCCCGCATACACTGAAGCTTTCTTT. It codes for CASSPAYTEAFF.

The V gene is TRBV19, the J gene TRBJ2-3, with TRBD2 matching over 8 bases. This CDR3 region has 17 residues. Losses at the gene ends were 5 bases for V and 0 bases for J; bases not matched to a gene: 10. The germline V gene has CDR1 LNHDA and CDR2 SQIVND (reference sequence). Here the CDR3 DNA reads TGTGCCAGTAGTGTACTAGCGGTTTGGACGAGCACAGATACGCAGTATTTT. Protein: CASSVLAVWTSTDTQYF.

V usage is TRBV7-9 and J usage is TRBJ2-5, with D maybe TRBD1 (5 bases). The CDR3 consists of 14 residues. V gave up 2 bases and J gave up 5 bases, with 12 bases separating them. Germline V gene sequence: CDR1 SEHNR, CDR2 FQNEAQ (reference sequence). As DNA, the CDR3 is TGTGCCAGCAGCTTACTCGAAGGGGCGGAGACCCAGTACTTC. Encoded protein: CASSLLEGAETQYF.

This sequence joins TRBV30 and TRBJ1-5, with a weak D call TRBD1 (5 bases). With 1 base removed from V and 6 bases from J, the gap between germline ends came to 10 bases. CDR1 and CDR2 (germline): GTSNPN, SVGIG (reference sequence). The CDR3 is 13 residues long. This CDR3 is CAWSAGLGQPQHF. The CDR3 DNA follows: TGTGCCTGGAGTGCGGGGCTAGGTCAGCCCCAGCATTTT.

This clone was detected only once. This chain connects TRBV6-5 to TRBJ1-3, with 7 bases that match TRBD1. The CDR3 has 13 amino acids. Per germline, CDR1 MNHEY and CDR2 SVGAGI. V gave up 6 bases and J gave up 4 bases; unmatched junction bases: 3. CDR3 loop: CASSSGQGNTIYF. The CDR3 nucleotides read TGTGCCAGCAGCTCGGGACAGGGAAACACCATATATTTT.